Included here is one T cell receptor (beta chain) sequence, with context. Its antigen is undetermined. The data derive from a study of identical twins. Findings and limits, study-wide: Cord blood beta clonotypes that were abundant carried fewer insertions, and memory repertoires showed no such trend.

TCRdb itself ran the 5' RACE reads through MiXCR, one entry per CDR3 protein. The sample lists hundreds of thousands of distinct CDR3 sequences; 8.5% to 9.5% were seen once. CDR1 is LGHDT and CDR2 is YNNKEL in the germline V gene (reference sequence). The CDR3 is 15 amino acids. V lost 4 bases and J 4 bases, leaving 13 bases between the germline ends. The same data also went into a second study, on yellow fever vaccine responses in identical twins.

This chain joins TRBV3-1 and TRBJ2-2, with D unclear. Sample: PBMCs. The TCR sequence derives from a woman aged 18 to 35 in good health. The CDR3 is CASSLTLSGTGELFF. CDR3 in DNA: TGTGCCAGCAGCCTAACCCTTAGTGGCACCGGGGAGCTGTTTTTT.